This is a list of T cell receptor beta chains from one sample in a study of blood T cells in healthy people across ages. One entry per CDR3 protein results from TCRdb running MiXCR on the 5' RACE reads. The sample consists of over 700,000 distinct CDR3 sequences, 50% to 65% of them appearing once. Input material: blood. The origin of the receptors is an older man in good health. Each CDR3 is given with its conserved first and last residue.

>TRBJ2-7|15|TRBV5-1
CASSSGLAGGHEQYF
>TRBJ2-1|17|TRBV7-2
CASSLPRGGRAQNEQFF
>TRBJ2-3|15|TRBV12-3/TRBV12-4
CARSPAGESGDTQYF
>TRBJ2-1|17|TRBV7-8
CASSPQVQGRPYNEQFF
>TRBJ1-1|14|TRBV10-2
CASSGTAPNTEAFF
>TRBJ2-1|15|TRBV20-1
CSADAGTSGRYEQFF
>TRBJ1-1|15|TRBV25-1
CASSEGPRVNTEAFF
>TRBJ2-1|13|TRBV27
CASIKSGAGKQFF
>TRBJ2-7|16|TRBV5-1
CASRTTSGSYNYEQYF
>TRBJ2-1|13|TRBV15
CATSSEPLNEQFF
>TRBJ2-2|14|TRBV29-1
CSVAILVPPRELFF
>TRBJ2-5|15|TRBV9
CASSVVRRDQETQYF
>TRBJ2-4|13|TRBV18
CASSVDSGSLQYF
>TRBJ2-3|17|TRBV9
CASSPLEWVRAADTQNF
>TRBJ2-7|14|TRBV6-5
CASSRTGQTYEQYF
>TRBJ1-6|18|TRBV21-1
CASSKGGTRSSYNSPLHF
>TRBJ2-3|14|TRBV2
CASRDRHSTDTQYF
>TRBJ2-1|11|TRBV7-2
CASTNSNEQFF
>TRBJ2-1|11|TRBV20-1
CSATFYNEQFF
>TRBJ2-4|14|TRBV2
CASSEANEVGEQYF
>TRBJ2-5|18|TRBV6-4
CASSDVLKRGGPGETQYF
>TRBJ2-2|14|TRBV12-3/TRBV12-4
CASSFREGAGELFF
>TRBJ2-7|15|TRBV6-2/TRBV6-3
CASSADRSFRNEQYF
>TRBJ2-7|14|TRBV12-3/TRBV12-4
CASSYGTGAYEQYF
>TRBJ2-1|16|TRBV5-1
CASSLEGTSGSGFRFF
>TRBJ2-7|19|TRBV12-3/TRBV12-4
CASSLRLGAGGLSSYEQYF
>TRBJ2-3|17|TRBV6-1
CATALGGPGSRTDTQYF
>TRBJ2-5|13|TRBV7-7
CASSLRLLETQYF
>TRBJ2-5|14|TRBV6-2/TRBV6-3
CASGESGRQETQYF
>TRBJ2-6|15|TRBV7-3
CASSWGQPGANVLTF
>TRBJ2-3|14|TRBV5-1
CASSPSGDTDTQYF
>TRBJ1-2|13|TRBV18
CASSPKRDNGYTF
>.|15|TRBV7-2
CASSQGSGRAETQYF
>TRBJ1-2|15|TRBV20-1
CSARDRLQSNYGYTF
>TRBJ2-1|13|TRBV7-2
CASSRPPYNEQFF
>.|14|TRBV5-6
CASSWATGIGEQYF
>.|17|TRBV6-1
CASSHLRGEGFPYEQYF
>TRBJ2-7|17|TRBV7-8
CASSLRTGSGTSYEQYF
>TRBJ2-7|15|TRBV3-1
CASSHLAGSPSGQYF
>TRBJ2-6|18|TRBV6-5
CASSYGGATLSGANVLTF
>TRBJ2-3|15|TRBV12-5
CASGLVLGEHRYAYF
>TRBJ2-3|17|TRBV7-3
CASSQGGRSTSTDTQYF
>TRBJ2-7|17|TRBV7-9
CASSLDGPRGSYNEQYF
>TRBJ2-7|14|TRBV5-6
CASSPGTAYYEQYF
>TRBJ2-5|15|TRBV11-2
CASSFFGGGQETQYF
>TRBJ1-2|16|TRBV5-1
CASSPRGAIANYGYTF
>TRBJ2-5|11|TRBV29-1
CSVEGGNEQYF
>TRBJ2-3|13|TRBV7-9
CASSLNPRVAQYF
>TRBJ2-1|15|TRBV12-5
CAGESGTSGNNEQFF
>TRBJ2-5|14|TRBV5-1
CASSPSGVGETQYF